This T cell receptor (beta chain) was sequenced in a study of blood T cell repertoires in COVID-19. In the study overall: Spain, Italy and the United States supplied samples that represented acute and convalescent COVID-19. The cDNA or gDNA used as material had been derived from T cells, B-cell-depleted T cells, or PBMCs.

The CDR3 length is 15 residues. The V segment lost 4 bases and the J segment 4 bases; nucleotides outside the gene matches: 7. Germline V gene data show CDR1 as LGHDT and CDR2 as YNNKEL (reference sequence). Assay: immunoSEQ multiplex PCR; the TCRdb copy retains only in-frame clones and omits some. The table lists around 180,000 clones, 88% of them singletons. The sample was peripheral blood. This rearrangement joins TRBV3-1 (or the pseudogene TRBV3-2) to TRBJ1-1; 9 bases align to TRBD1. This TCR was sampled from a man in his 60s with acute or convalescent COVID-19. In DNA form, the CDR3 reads TGTGCCAGCAGCCCCTCCGACAGGGGGAGCACTGAAGCTTTCTTT. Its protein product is CASSPSDRGSTEAFF.